Below are 6 T cell receptor beta chains sequenced from a single sample in a study of T cells in Graves' hyperthyroidism and ophthalmopathy. RNA transcripts yielded amplified TCR beta CDR3 regions. First-round RT-PCR with HTBI primers amplified the TCR CDR3 region. TCRdb itself ran the multiplex PCR reads through MiXCR, one entry per CDR3 protein. In the table there are around 300,000 distinct CDR3 sequences, around 20% of which are singletons. Input material: blood. The receptor set was obtained from a man aged 25-45 years with Graves' ophthalmopathy.

The rearrangement links TRBV5-6 to TRBJ1-6; possibly TRBD1 for D (5 bases). CDR1 SGHDT and CDR2 YYEEEE come from the germline V gene. Trimming cost V 4 bases and J 9 bases, with 17 bases left between them. This CDR3 comprises 15 residues. The DNA for the CDR3 is TGTGCCAGCAGCAACCGGGACCTCCGGACTTCACCCCTCCACTTT. Encoded protein: CASSNRDLRTSPLHF.

V is TRBV29-1 and J is TRBJ2-3; perhaps TRBD2 as D (6 bases). The CDR3 loop spans 14 amino acids. V lost 3 bases and J lost 2, with 12 bases in between. Germline V gives CDR1 SQVTM, CDR2 ANQGSEA. CDR3 coding DNA: TGCAGCGTTGAGGTGGGAGGCACCACAGATACGCAGTATTTT. This translates into CSVEVGGTTDTQYF.

This chain connects TRBV6-1 to TRBJ1-1, with D perhaps matching TRBD1 (6 bases). The CDR3 has 15 amino acids. Between the trimmed V and J ends, which lost 5 bases and 0 bases, there was a span of 13 bases. CDR1 is MNHNS, CDR2 SASEGT, per germline. The DNA of the CDR3 is TGTGCCAGCAGTTCGATGACAGGAGTGAACACTGAAGCTTTCTTT. Translated, it gives CASSSMTGVNTEAFF.

The chain carries TRBV9 and TRBJ2-2; D is possibly TRBD1 (5 bases). The J call is doubtful: the DNA matches TRBJ1-1 better. The CDR3 consists of 11 residues. CDR1 SGDLS and CDR2 YYNGEE come from the germline V gene. CDR3 sequence: CASRGVKGAFF. DNA for the CDR3: TGTGCCAGCAGGGGGGTTAAGGGAGCTTTCTTT.

The chain couples TRBV6-1 to TRBJ2-3; 8 bases are a match to TRBD2. The CDR3 totals 15 residues. Trimming at V came to 7 bases and at J to 6 bases, leaving 12 bases not matched to a gene. Germline lookup yields CDR1 MNHNS and CDR2 SASEGT. The CDR3 nucleotides read TGTGCCAGCAACTCCCCGGGGGGGACGCCGGATACGCAGTATTTT. This translates into CASNSPGGTPDTQYF.

This rearrangement joins TRBV4-2 to TRBJ2-2, with D maybe TRBD2 (5 bases). V lost 2 bases and J lost 0, with 10 bases in between. The CDR3 is 16 residues long. Germline loops: CDR1 LGHNA, CDR2 YNFKEQ. The DNA for the CDR3 is TGTGCCAGCAGCCAACCTCGGACTGCGAACACCGGGGAGCTGTTTTTT. Amino acid sequence: CASSQPRTANTGELFF.